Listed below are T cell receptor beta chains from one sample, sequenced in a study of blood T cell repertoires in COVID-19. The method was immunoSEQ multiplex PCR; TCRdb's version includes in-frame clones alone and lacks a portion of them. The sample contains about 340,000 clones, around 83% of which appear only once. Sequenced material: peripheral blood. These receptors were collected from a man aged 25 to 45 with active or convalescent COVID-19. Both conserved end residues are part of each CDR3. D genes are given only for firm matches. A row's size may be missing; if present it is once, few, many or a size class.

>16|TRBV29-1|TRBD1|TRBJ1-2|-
CSVEDLQDRGAGGYTF
TGCAGCGTTGAAGATCTTCAGGACAGGGGGGCGGGGGGCTACACCTTC
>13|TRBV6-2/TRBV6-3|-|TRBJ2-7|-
CASSYVGAYEQYF
TGTGCCAGCAGTTACGTCGGAGCCTACGAGCAGTACTTC
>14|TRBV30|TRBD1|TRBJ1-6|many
CAWSSGQDNSPLHF
TGTGCCTGGAGTTCCGGACAGGATAATTCACCCCTCCACTTT
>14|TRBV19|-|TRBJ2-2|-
CASGGTGLTGELFF
TGTGCCAGCGGGGGGACAGGCCTAACCGGGGAGCTGTTTTTT
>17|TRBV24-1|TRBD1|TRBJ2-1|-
CATSDPPTGFNRNEQFF
TGTGCCACCAGTGACCCTCCGACAGGGTTTAATCGCAATGAGCAGTTCTTC
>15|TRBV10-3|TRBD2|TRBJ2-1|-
CAISEGSGRINEQFF
TGTGCCATCAGTGAGGGTAGCGGGAGAATCAATGAGCAGTTCTTC
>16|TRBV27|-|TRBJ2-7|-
CASSPRGLLSIYEQYF
TGTGCCAGCAGTCCCCGTGGGCTCCTGAGTATCTACGAGCAGTACTTC
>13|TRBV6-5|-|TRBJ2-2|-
CATSLQGSGELFF
TGTGCCACCTCGTTACAGGGAAGCGGGGAGCTGTTTTTT
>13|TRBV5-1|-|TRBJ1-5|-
CASSPSGNQPQHF
TGCGCCAGCAGCCCCTCGGGCAATCAGCCCCAGCATTTT
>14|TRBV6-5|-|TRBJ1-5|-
CASSYRGSNQPQHF
TGTGCCAGCAGTTACAGGGGTAGCAATCAGCCCCAGCATTTT
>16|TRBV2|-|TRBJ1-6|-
CASSRHTGTLNSPLHF
TGTGCCAGCAGCCGACACACAGGGACCCTTAATTCACCCCTCCACTTT
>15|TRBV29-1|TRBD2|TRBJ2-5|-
CSVGGGLAGWETQYF
TGCAGCGTTGGAGGAGGGCTAGCGGGATGGGAGACCCAGTACTTC
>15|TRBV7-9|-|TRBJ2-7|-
CASSQPQAGSKEQYF
TGTGCCAGCAGCCAGCCCCAGGCAGGTAGTAAGGAGCAGTACTTC
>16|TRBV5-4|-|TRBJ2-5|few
CASSLGGWTTQETQYF
TGTGCCAGCAGCTTGGGGGGTTGGACTACTCAAGAGACCCAGTACTTC
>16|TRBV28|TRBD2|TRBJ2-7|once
CASTPWGSGTTYEQYF
TGTGCCAGCACCCCGTGGGGTAGCGGGACGACCTACGAGCAGTACTTC
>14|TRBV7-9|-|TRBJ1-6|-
CASSRTSVYSPLHF
TGTGCCAGCAGCCGAACCTCGGTTTATTCACCCCTCCACTTT
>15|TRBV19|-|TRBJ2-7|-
CASRPSPGTQYEQYF
TGTGCCAGTCGCCCTTCCCCCGGGACACAGTACGAGCAGTACTTC
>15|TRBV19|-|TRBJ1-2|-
CASSLRPGRNYGYTF
TGTGCCAGTAGTCTGCGCCCAGGCAGAAACTATGGCTACACCTTC
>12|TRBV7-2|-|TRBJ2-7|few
CASSLVSYEQYF
TGTGCCAGCAGCTTAGTGAGTTACGAGCAGTACTTC
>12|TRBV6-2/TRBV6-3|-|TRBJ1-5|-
CASSNPVRPQHF
TGTGCCAGCAGCAACCCGGTTCGGCCCCAGCATTTT
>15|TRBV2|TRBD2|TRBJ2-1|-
CASSPGLVAYNEQFF
TGTGCCAGCAGTCCGGGACTAGTGGCGTACAATGAGCAGTTCTTC
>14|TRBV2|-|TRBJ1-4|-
CASSSRRQGEKLFF
TGTGCCAGCAGTAGTCGCCGGCAGGGGGAAAAACTGTTTTTT
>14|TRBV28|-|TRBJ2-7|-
CASSLLGRTYEQYF
TGTGCCAGCAGTTTGTTGGGGCGAACTTACGAGCAGTACTTC
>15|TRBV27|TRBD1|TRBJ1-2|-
CASSSNRGRKFGYTF
TGTGCCAGCAGTTCGAACAGGGGGCGAAAGTTTGGCTACACCTTC
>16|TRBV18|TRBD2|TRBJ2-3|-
CASSPRPGGLTDTQYF
TGTGCCAGCTCACCACGTCCGGGGGGACTCACAGATACGCAGTATTTT
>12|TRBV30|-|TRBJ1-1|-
CAWSRLNTEAFF
TGTGCCTGGAGTCGTTTGAACACTGAAGCTTTCTTT
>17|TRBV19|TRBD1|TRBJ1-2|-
CASSIDHGTGGDYGYTF
TGTGCCAGTAGTATAGATCACGGGACAGGGGGCGACTATGGCTACACCTTC
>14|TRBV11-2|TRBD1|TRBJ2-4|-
CASSLDRAKNIQYF
TGTGCCAGCAGCTTGGACAGGGCCAAAAACATTCAGTACTTC
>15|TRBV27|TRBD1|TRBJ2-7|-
CASSQGTGPAYEQYF
TGTGCCAGCAGCCAGGGGACAGGGCCTGCCTACGAGCAGTACTTC
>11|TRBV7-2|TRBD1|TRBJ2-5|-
CASSSGQGQYF
TGTGCCAGCAGCTCAGGACAGGGCCAGTACTTC
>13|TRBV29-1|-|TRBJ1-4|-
CSVEGQDNEKLFF
TGCAGCGTTGAAGGGCAAGATAATGAAAAACTGTTTTTT
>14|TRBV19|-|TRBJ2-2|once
CASSQGGRTGELFF
TGTGCCAGTAGCCAGGGTGGGCGGACCGGGGAGCTGTTTTTT
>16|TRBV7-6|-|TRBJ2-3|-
CASSLAQGRGTDTQYF
TGTGCCAGCAGCTTGGCACAGGGCCGGGGCACAGATACGCAGTATTTT
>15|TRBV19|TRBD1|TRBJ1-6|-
CASSFLGTGRSPLHF
TGTGCCAGTAGTTTTTTGGGGACAGGGCGTTCACCCCTCCACTTT
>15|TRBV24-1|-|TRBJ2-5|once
CATSDPTEKEETQYF
TGTGCCACCAGTGACCCGACAGAAAAGGAAGAGACCCAGTACTTC
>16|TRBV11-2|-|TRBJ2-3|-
CASSLSLAYSTDTQYF
TGTGCCAGCAGCTTATCTCTGGCTTATAGCACAGATACGCAGTATTTT
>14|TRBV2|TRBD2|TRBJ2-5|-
CASSERGLGETQYF
TGTGCCAGCAGTGAACGGGGACTAGGGGAGACCCAGTACTTC
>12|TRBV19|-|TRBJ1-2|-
CASSITSYGYTF
TGTGCCAGTAGTATAACGAGCTATGGCTACACCTTC
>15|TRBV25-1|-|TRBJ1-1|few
CASSVSDFAGNEAFF
TGTGCCAGCAGTGTCTCCGACTTTGCCGGTAATGAAGCTTTCTTT
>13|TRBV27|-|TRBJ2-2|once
CASSFFAAGELFF
TGTGCCAGCAGTTTTTTCGCGGCCGGGGAGCTGTTTTTT
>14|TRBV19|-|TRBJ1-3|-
CASSKGVPGNTIYF
TGTGCCAGTAGTAAGGGGGTGCCTGGAAACACCATATATTTT
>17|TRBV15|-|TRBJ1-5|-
CATSRAKLEGGNQPQHF
TGTGCCACCAGCAGAGCCAAGCTGGAGGGTGGCAATCAGCCCCAGCATTTT